One and the same sample provided the 26 T cell receptor beta chains below, sequenced in a study of naive and memory T cell subsets. Treatment of the sample: skin biopsy from PPD injection site in Mantoux-positive individual. TCR cDNA received a 3' ligated oligonucleotide that carried a UMI. The SP2 primer and nested alpha and beta constant region primers amplified ligated cDNA in four rounds. TCRdb re-derived calls from the UMI-ligation and nested PCR reads in MiXCR, one entry per CDR3 protein. This table has fewer than 35,000 distinct CDR3 sequences, 5.5% to 7.5% appearing once. The source was skin, collected from a tuberculin skin test site. The receptors originated from an adult in good health.

This clonotype has a count of ten or more. V and J are TRBV20-1 and TRBJ2-7, with D tentatively TRBD2 (7 bases). Germline V gene data show CDR1 as DFQATT and CDR2 as SNEGSKA (reference sequence). This CDR3 contains 14 residues. Trimming pared 0 bases from V and 7 bases from J, leaving 16 bases between. The CDR3 loop reads CSARDQQGGDEQYF. The CDR3 DNA reads TGCAGTGCTAGAGATCAACAGGGAGGGGATGAGCAGTACTTC.

This clonotype was recorded many times. The V and J genes are TRBV20-1 and TRBJ2-7; TRBD2 matches at 12 bases. The CDR3 length is 16 residues. The junction had 8 bases not matched to a gene; V was cut back by 2 bases and J by 3 bases. Per germline, CDR1 DFQATT and CDR2 SNEGSKA (reference sequence). CDR3 coding DNA: TGCAGTGCTAGATCCCCGACTAGCGGGAGAGACTACGAGCAGTACTTC. Translation: CSARSPTSGRDYEQYF.

Turning to this clonotype: A much larger clone sits a single nucleotide away, making a read error possible. V and J are TRBV11-3 and TRBJ2-3; D is possibly TRBD2 (6 bases). CDR1 and CDR2 from the germline V gene are SGHNT and YENEEA. The CDR3 has 16 residues. Here the CDR3 reads CVSSWDLASSTDTQYF. CDR3 sequence (DNA): TGTGTCAGCAGCTGGGACCTAGCGTCTAGCACAGATACGCAGTATTTT. Combining the CDR3 with reference TRBV11-3 and TRBJ2-3 gives the whole variable domain EAGVVQSPRYKIIEKKQPVAFWCNPISGHNTLYWYLQNLGQGPELLIRYENEEAVDDSQLPKDRFSAERLKGVDSTLKIQPAELGDSAVYLCVSSWDLASSTDTQYFGPGTRLTVL.

This clonotype was detected many times. This chain connects TRBV29-1 to TRBJ2-3; 11 nucleotides agree with TRBD1. V was clipped by 0 bases and J by 2 bases; unmatched bases: 4. The CDR3 is 16 residues long. CDR1 is SQVTM and CDR2 is ANQGSEA in the germline V gene. CDR3 loop: CSVEDPGQGDTDTQYF. The CDR3 bases are TGCAGCGTTGAAGACCCGGGACAGGGGGACACAGATACGCAGTATTTT.

In this sample, this clonotype turned up many times. The V call is TRBV5-1, the J call TRBJ2-7; D unclear. The V and J ends lost 0 bases and 1 base respectively, with 2 bases between them. CDR3 size: 12 residues. Germline V gene sequence: CDR1 SGHRS, CDR2 YFSETQ. In nucleotides, the CDR3 is TGCGCCAGCAGCTTGGAATCCTACGAGCAGTACTTC. It encodes CASSLESYEQYF.

By share, this clonotype counts as medium-sized (0.01 to 0.1%). The chain links TRBV7-8 to TRBJ2-1; D remains unclear. Trimming cost V 1 base and J 6 bases, with 10 bases left between them. Germline V lookup: CDR1 SGHVS, CDR2 FQNEAQ. The CDR3 runs 14 residues. The CDR3, as DNA: TGTGCCAGCAGCTTAGGTCCGGGTACCAATGAGCAGTTCTTC. It translates to CASSLGPGTNEQFF. The whole variable domain, remainder taken from reference TRBV7-8 and TRBJ2-1, is GAGVSQSPRYKVAKRGQDVALRCDPISGHVSLFWYQQALGQGPEFLTYFQNEAQLDKSGLPSDRFFAERPEGSVSTLKIQRTQQEDSAVYLCASSLGPGTNEQFFGPGTRLTVL.

This clonotype was detected many times. The genes are TRBV29-1 and TRBJ1-4; TRBD1 is a possible D gene (6 bases). This CDR3 contains 15 residues. V was clipped by 2 bases and J by 7 bases, with 17 bases between them. Germline CDR1 is SQVTM and CDR2 is ANQGSEA. CDR3 region: CSVEPLQGQGEKLFF. In DNA, the CDR3 is TGCAGCGTTGAACCGTTACAGGGTCAGGGTGAAAAACTGTTTTTT.

This clonotype was seen many times. The chain carries TRBV29-1 and TRBJ1-1; D may be TRBD1 (5 bases). Germline V gives CDR1 SQVTM, CDR2 ANQGSEA. The CDR3 covers 15 residues. With 4 bases removed from V and 4 bases from J, the gap between germline ends came to 19 bases. The CDR3 DNA is TGCAGCGTTGTACCCAACGGGGGGTGGAGCACTGAAGCTTTCTTT. As protein: CSVVPNGGWSTEAFF.

As concerns this clonotype: This could be a read error, since a much larger clone is one nucleotide away. V and J are TRBV7-9 and TRBJ2-5, with unresolved D. CDR3 size: 14 residues. From germline, CDR1 is SEHNR and CDR2 FQNEAQ (reference sequence). This CDR3 reads CASSLALGPEIQYF. The CDR3 region has the DNA TGTGCCAGCAGCTTAGCGTTGGGCCCAGAGATCCAGTACTTC.

This clonotype was detected many times. This chain joins TRBV6-5 and TRBJ2-5, with 10 bases lining up with TRBD2. CDR3 length: 14 amino acids. The V gene's germline CDR1 is MNHEY and CDR2 SVGAGI. The J segment lost 1 base and the V segment lost 6 bases, leaving 2 bases of the junction unmatched. The CDR3 loop reads CASRLAGGQETQYF. CDR3 nucleotides: TGTGCCAGCAGATTAGCGGGGGGCCAAGAGACCCAGTACTTC.

This clonotype has just a few counts. The V call is TRBV20-1, the J call TRBJ2-3, with TRBD2 identical over 8 bases. From germline, CDR1 is DFQATT and CDR2 SNEGSKA (reference sequence). The CDR3 extends over 14 amino acids. V gave up 6 bases and J gave up 8 bases; unmatched junction bases: 13. The CDR3 nucleotides are TGCAGTGCCGGGGGGGGCCGTCTCCTCGTTACGCAGTATTTT. Translated: CSAGGGRLLVTQYF.

This clonotype showed up many times. V usage is TRBV5-1 and J usage is TRBJ2-1, with 7 bases identical to TRBD1. CDR1 SGHRS and CDR2 YFSETQ come from the germline V gene. V gave up 0 bases and J gave up 5 bases; unmatched junction bases: 2. The CDR3 spans 14 residues. CDR3 protein: CASSLGTGNNEQFF. For the CDR3, the DNA is TGCGCCAGCAGCTTGGGGACAGGAAACAATGAGCAGTTCTTC.

This clonotype was observed many times. The chain couples TRBV4-1 to TRBJ2-2; 7 bases align to TRBD1. CDR1 and CDR2 from the germline V gene are MGHRA and YSYEKL. The CDR3 is made up of 16 amino acids. V gave up 4 bases and J gave up 0 bases; unmatched junction bases: 5. This CDR3 is CASSLLTGPNTGELFF. As DNA, the CDR3 is TGCGCCAGCAGCCTCCTGACAGGGCCGAACACCGGGGAGCTGTTTTTT.

This clonotype was recorded at least ten times. The rearrangement uses TRBV12-5 and TRBJ2-7; TRBD2 is a possible D gene (6 bases). Germline CDR1 is LGHNT and CDR2 is FRNRAP. The germline V and J ends were trimmed by 3 bases and 4 bases, with 10 bases remaining between them. This CDR3 has 13 amino acids. CDR3: CASGFRAGYEQYF. DNA of the CDR3: TGTGCTAGTGGTTTCAGGGCGGGGTACGAGCAGTACTTC.

This clonotype showed up many times. J is TRBJ2-3 and V is TRBV5-1, with D perhaps TRBD1 (6 bases). Per germline, CDR1 SGHRS and CDR2 YFSETQ. This CDR3 has 15 amino acids. Trimming cost V 2 bases and J 6 bases, with 16 bases left between them. DNA of the CDR3: TGCGCCAGCAGCTTCCAGGGGCTGGAATGGGATACGCAGTATTTT. Its translation: CASSFQGLEWDTQYF.

The CDR3 nucleotides are TGTGCCAGCAGTGAGGATAGCCTTTCAAACATTCAGTACTTC. Translated, it gives CASSEDSLSNIQYF. The chain carries TRBV25-1 and TRBJ2-4; D is uncertain. Germline CDR1 MGHDK, CDR2 SYGVNS. The CDR3 length is 14 residues. V lost 3 bases, J lost 6 bases, and 12 bases lay in between.

There are many counts of this clonotype. The J gene is TRBJ2-1, the V gene TRBV5-8; 9 nucleotides align to TRBD1. V shed 4 bases, J shed 2 bases, and the junction held 4 bases outside the gene matches. This CDR3 has 15 amino acids. Germline CDR1 reads SGHTS; CDR2 reads YDEGEE. As DNA, the CDR3 is TGTGCCAGCAGCCTAGGGACAGGGACCTACAATGAGCAGTTCTTC. It encodes CASSLGTGTYNEQFF.

In its sample, this clonotype was seen many times. V and J are TRBV11-1 and TRBJ2-7, with 10 bases matching TRBD2. Per the germline V gene, CDR1 is SGHAT and CDR2 is FQDESV (reference sequence). The CDR3 extends over 16 amino acids. The junction had 5 bases not matched to a gene; V was cut back by 3 bases and J by 0 bases. The CDR3 nucleotides are TGTGCCAGCAGCTTTGAGCGGGGGGGCCGCTCCTACGAGCAGTACTTC. Amino acid sequence: CASSFERGGRSYEQYF.

This clonotype has a count of ten or more. The chain recombines TRBV11-2 with TRBJ2-3; 10 bases match TRBD2. This CDR3 region has 16 residues. Germline V lookup: CDR1 SGHAT, CDR2 FQNNGV. J was trimmed by 0 bases and V by 3 bases; bases with no gene match: 3. The CDR3 coding sequence is TGTGCCAGCAGCTTTACTAGCGGGGCAAGCACAGATACGCAGTATTTT. Translated, it gives CASSFTSGASTDTQYF.

This clonotype was counted ten times or more. The CDR3 is CASSEVQGGGYTF. CDR3 nucleotides: TGTGCCAGCAGTGAAGTACAGGGTGGTGGCTACACCTTC. This chain joins TRBV6-1 and TRBJ1-2; D may be TRBD1 (6 bases). CDR3 length equals 13 residues. Trimming stripped 1 base from V and 7 bases from J, with 10 bases between. The germline gives CDR1 MNHNS, CDR2 SASEGT.

This clonotype showed up just a few times. V and J are TRBV6-5 and TRBJ1-5; weak D call: TRBD1 (6 bases). This CDR3 is 16 amino acids long. The germline V and J ends were trimmed by 2 bases and 0 bases, with 11 bases remaining between them. The germline V gene has CDR1 MNHEY and CDR2 SVGAGI. The CDR3 region is CASSYGGLYSNQPQHF. The CDR3 DNA reads TGTGCCAGCAGTTACGGGGGCCTCTATAGCAATCAGCCCCAGCATTTT.

V usage is TRBV3-1 and J usage is TRBJ1-1; D ambiguous. Per germline, CDR1 LGHDT and CDR2 YNNKEL (reference sequence). The CDR3 length is 14 residues. V was clipped by 0 bases and J by 1 base, with 6 bases between them. The CDR3 bases are TGTGCCAGCAGCCAAGATCACGGGAACACTGAAGCTTTCTTT. Translation: CASSQDHGNTEAFF.

This clonotype was counted at least ten times. V usage is TRBV5-1 and J usage is TRBJ1-1, with 9 positions matching TRBD1. The junction had 6 bases not matched to a gene; V was cut back by 2 bases and J by 1 base. This CDR3 region has 16 residues. Germline assignment: CDR1 SGHRS and CDR2 YFSETQ. The CDR3 DNA sequence: TGCGCCAGCAGCTTTCGGACAGGGGTAACGAACACTGAAGCTTTCTTT. The encoded protein is CASSFRTGVTNTEAFF. Looking up the rest from reference TRBV5-1 and TRBJ1-1 gives the full variable domain: KAGVTQTPRYLIKTRGQQVTLSCSPISGHRSVSWYQQTPGQGLQFLFEYFSETQRNKGNFPGRFSGRQFSNSRSEMNVSTLELGDSALYLCASSFRTGVTNTEAFFGQGTRLTVV.

The chain joins TRBV12-3 or TRBV12-4 to TRBJ1-1, with D unresolved. The CDR3 covers 14 residues. Trimming stripped 6 bases from V and 0 bases from J, with 11 bases between. Here the CDR3 reads CASSPVLLNTEAFF. The CDR3 DNA is TGTGCCAGCAGCCCAGTGCTGCTGAACACTGAAGCTTTCTTT.

In this sample, this clonotype turned up many times. The genes are TRBV6-5 and TRBJ2-1; 9 bases fit TRBD1. J lost 1 base, V lost 5 bases, and 3 bases had no gene match. The CDR3 spans 15 residues. Germline V gives CDR1 MNHEY, CDR2 SVGAGI. The CDR3 here is CASSRQGGSYNEQFF. The CDR3 DNA follows: TGTGCCAGCAGTCGACAGGGGGGGTCCTACAATGAGCAGTTCTTC.

This rearrangement joins TRBV12-5 to TRBJ2-1; TRBD2 agrees at 9 bases. V lost 6 bases, J lost 4 bases, and 4 bases stayed unmatched. The length of the CDR3 is 14 residues. Germline loops: CDR1 LGHNT, CDR2 FRNRAP. The CDR3: CASGLAGLYNEQFF. The CDR3 coding sequence is TGTGCTAGTGGGCTAGCGGGGTTATACAATGAGCAGTTCTTC.